This T cell receptor beta chain was profiled in a study of a mutant IDH1 vaccine in newly diagnosed glioma (dated by TCRdb to about 2021). Regarding the research as a whole: Vaccination began 4-6 weeks after radiotherapy alone, or alongside temozolomide cycles in the chemotherapy-containing groups. Of the approximately 32 treated patients, about 62% were male and about 40% were female, and the mean age was roughly 38 years. Prior to enrollment, standard therapy consisting of radiotherapy alone, temozolomide alone, or radiochemotherapy with temozolomide had been administered to patients, with the combination being received by most patients. The week-35 safety follow-up was designated visit V12, and the week-47 end of study was designated visit V13. Peripheral blood was drawn at six visits: V03 (baseline), V05, V07, V10, V12 and V13. Longitudinal TCRB deep sequencing was performed for 20 to 30 treated patients wherever samples were available for exploratory analyses.

The investigation overall reported the following: The authors stated that sample limitations prevented analyses of patient blood samples from being reproduced. Vaccine-induced immune responses across multiple MHC alleles were detected in 90% to 95% of patients. Changes in the top peripheral T cell clonotypes picked up by TCRB sequencing did not appear to be linked to pseudoprogression. Availability determined which PBMC samples were chosen for TCRB deep sequencing.

Read against the paper, the sample's time point label means: week 47, end of study. Each vaccine dose, consisting of 300 ug of a 20-mer mutant IDH1 peptide in Montanide, was administered subcutaneously with topical imiquimod. Patients received eight vaccinations in weeks 1, 3, 5, 7, 11, 15, 19 and 23, corresponding to visits V03 through V10. All donors had newly diagnosed IDH1-mutant astrocytomas of WHO grade 3 or 4 that showed loss of nuclear ATRX. The samples were drawn from NOA16, a multicentre, single-arm, open-label phase I trial in Germany that tested a mutant IDH1 peptide vaccine in humans for the first time. The DNeasy Blood and Tissue Kit was used to extract genomic DNA from EDTA blood for TCRB sequencing. Of note for this clone: It has no known antigen specificity. Nothing much larger sits one base from this clone, and base qualities are not available. Other nucleotide sequences in the sample specify the same CDR3.

The receptor library was made with the immunoSEQ multiplex PCR assay. Rearranged TCR beta chain sequences were amplified with the hsTCRB Kit following the manufacturer's protocol. An Illumina MiSeq was used to sequence the TCRB libraries. The study's own analysis went as follows. The proprietary platform of the kit vendor was used for demultiplexing, trimming and gene mapping. This immuneACCESS table, as held by TCRdb, lists in-frame sequences with V and J called but not all clones. Of the missing ones, under half trace to an unresolved V gene in checked studies; the others have no known cause. V and J calls plus clone size are reproduced from that table; the DNA served to infer D and trimming. Within this sample are tens of thousands of clones, with 80% to 85% of them counted one time only. The leading ten clones occupy roughly 4% of the sample. The CDR3 covers 14 residues, taking in both the cysteine and the phenylalanine. CDR3 DNA is the only sequence kept; it has 42 bases, read in frame from the first base. Trimming takes 1 base from V and 1 base from J, and the germline ends sit 4 bases apart. In the germline V gene, CDR1 corresponds to MGHRA and CDR2 to YSYEKL.

The sequence was obtained from a man aged 25 to 45 with glioma. The sequenced sample was PBMCs, obtained from a glioma patient whose treatment included an IDH1 peptide vaccine. The V gene is TRBV4-1 and the J gene is TRBJ2-2; no D gene call is confident. The DNA is TGCGCCAGCAGCCAAGTCTGGAACACCGGGGAGCTGTTTTTT. This is translated as CASSQVWNTGELFF.